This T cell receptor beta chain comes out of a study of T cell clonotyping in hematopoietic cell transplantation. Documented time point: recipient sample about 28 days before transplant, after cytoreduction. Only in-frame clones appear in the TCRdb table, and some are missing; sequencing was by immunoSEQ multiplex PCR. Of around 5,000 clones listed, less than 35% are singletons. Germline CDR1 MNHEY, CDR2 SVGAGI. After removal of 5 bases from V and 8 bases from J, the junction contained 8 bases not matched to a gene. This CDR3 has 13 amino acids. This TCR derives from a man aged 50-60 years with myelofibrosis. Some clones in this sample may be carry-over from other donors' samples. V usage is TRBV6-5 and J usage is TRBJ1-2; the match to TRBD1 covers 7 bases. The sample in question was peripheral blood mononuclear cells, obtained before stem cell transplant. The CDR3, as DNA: TGTGCCAGCAGTAGGGGGCCTGCGGGGGGCTACACCTTC. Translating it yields CASSRGPAGGYTF.